This entry is about one T cell receptor beta chain. Its antigen is unknown. HTBI primers from iRepertoire and Arm-PCR of CDR3 regions yielded the TCR beta libraries. TCRdb reprocessed the multiplex PCR reads via MiXCR and lists one record per CDR3 protein. This sample carries hundreds of thousands of distinct CDR3 sequences, roughly 21% of them seen once, and the ten largest clones take approximately 14%. These data originate in a study of regulatory T cells in long-lasting Graves disease. Points from the study as a whole: Persistent Graves' cases showed lower TCR diversity than newly diagnosed cases. Patients with persistent disease showed a bias toward TRBV28, TRBJ1-2 and TRBJ2-5.

Sample time point: persistent/refractory GD, antithyroid drugs over 5 years with positive TRAb. RNA isolated from PBMCs was used to make the TCR library. The authors drew patients from an endocrinology department in Xi'an, China. CDR1 is SGHDN and CDR2 is FVKESK in the germline V gene. V gave up 2 bases and J gave up 3 bases; unmatched junction bases: 4. This CDR3 is 16 amino acids long. V and J are TRBV14 and TRBJ2-3, with 11 bases that match TRBD1. This specimen consisted of peripheral blood mononuclear cells (PBMCs), obtained when the disease was refractory, from a patient treated with antithyroid drugs. This TCR was recovered from a female donor with Graves disease. The CDR3 nucleotides read TGTGCCAGCAGCCAAAGACGGGACAGGGGGACAGATACGCAGTATTTT. Translation: CASSQRRDRGTDTQYF.